The sample holds many counts of the clone carrying this T cell receptor (beta chain). Uncontrolled infection, other autoimmune disease, pregnancy or lactation led to exclusion. Template material for amplifying TCR beta CDR3 regions consisted of RNA transcripts. The HTBI primer set drove a first-round RT-PCR of the TCR CDR3. TCRdb independently ran MiXCR on the multiplex PCR reads; one entry per CDR3 protein. Of hundreds of thousands of distinct CDR3 sequences in the sample, 15% to 20% are singletons; the top ten hold approximately 48%. This record comes from a study of T cells in Graves' hyperthyroidism and ophthalmopathy. Whole-study context: The initial diagnosis was the point when peripheral blood was collected, ahead of any treatment.

The sequenced material came from blood. The sequence was obtained from a man between 35 and 55 years old with Graves' ophthalmopathy.

The DNA for the CDR3 is TGTGCCAGCAGCTCAAGATTATACTACAATGAGCAGTTCTTC. As protein: CASSSRLYYNEQFF. V and J are TRBV7-8 and TRBJ2-1, with D unresolved. This CDR3 has 14 amino acids. Per the germline V gene, CDR1 is SGHVS and CDR2 is FQNEAQ. V was clipped by 4 bases and J by 3 bases, with 10 bases between them.